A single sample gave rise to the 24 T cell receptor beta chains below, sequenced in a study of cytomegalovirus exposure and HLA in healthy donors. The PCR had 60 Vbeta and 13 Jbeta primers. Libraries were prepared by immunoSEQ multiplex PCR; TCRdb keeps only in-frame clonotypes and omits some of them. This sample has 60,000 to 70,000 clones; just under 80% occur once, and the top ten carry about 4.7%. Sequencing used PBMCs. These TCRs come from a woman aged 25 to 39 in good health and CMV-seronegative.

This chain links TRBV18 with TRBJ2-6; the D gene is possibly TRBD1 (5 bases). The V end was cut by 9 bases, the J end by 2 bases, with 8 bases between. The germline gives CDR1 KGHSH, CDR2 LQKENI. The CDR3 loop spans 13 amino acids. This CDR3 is CASAGPGANVLTF. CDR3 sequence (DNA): TGTGCCAGTGCAGGGCCTGGGGCCAACGTCCTGACTTTC.

CDR3 sequence (DNA): TGTGCCTGGACCCTGGGAGGGGAGAATTCACCCCTCCACTTT. Amino acids: CAWTLGGENSPLHF. This chain joins TRBV30 and TRBJ1-6; a possible D gene is TRBD1 (5 bases). With 4 bases removed from V and 7 bases from J, the gap between germline ends came to 14 bases. Germline lookup yields CDR1 GTSNPN and CDR2 SVGIG (reference sequence). There are 14 residues in the CDR3.

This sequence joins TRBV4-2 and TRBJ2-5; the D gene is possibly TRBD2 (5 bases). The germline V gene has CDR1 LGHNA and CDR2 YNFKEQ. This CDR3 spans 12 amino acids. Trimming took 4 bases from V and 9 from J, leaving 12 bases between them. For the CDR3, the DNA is TGTGCCAGCAGCCCCCACGGGGAGCCCCAGTACTTC. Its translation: CASSPHGEPQYF.

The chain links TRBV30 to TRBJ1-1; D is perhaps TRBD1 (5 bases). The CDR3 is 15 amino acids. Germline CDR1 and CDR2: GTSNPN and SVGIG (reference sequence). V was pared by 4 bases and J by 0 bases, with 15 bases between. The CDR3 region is CAWNPRGRMNTEAFF. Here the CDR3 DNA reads TGTGCCTGGAACCCGCGGGGCAGAATGAACACTGAAGCTTTCTTT.

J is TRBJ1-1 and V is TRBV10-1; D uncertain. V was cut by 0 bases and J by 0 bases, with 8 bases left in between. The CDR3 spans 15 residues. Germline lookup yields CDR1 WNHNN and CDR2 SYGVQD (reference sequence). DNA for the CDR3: TGCGCCAGCAGTGAGTCACGACATCTGAACACTGAAGCTTTCTTT. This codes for CASSESRHLNTEAFF.

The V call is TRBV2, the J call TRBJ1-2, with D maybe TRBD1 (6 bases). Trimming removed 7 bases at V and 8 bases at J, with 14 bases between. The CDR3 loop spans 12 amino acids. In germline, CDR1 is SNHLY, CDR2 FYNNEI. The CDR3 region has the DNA TGTGCCAGCACTCCGGACAGCGGCGGCTACACCTTC. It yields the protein CASTPDSGGYTF.

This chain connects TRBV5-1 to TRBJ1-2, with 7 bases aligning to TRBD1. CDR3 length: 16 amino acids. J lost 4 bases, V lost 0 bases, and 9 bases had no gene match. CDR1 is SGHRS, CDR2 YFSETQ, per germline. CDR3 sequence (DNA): TGCGCCAGCAGCTTGGACTACCGGGACAGACTCTATGGCTACACCTTC. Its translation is CASSLDYRDRLYGYTF.

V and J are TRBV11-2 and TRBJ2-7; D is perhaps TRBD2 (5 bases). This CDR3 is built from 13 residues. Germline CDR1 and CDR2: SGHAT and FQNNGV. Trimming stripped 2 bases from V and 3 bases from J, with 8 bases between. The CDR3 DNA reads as TGTGCCAGCAGCTTATACAGCGGCTACGAGCAGTACTTC. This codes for CASSLYSGYEQYF.

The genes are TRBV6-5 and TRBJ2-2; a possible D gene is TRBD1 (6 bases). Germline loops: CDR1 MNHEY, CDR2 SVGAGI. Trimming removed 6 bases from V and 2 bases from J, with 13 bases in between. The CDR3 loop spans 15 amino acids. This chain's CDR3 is CASRALGGNTGELFF. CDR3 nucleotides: TGTGCCAGCAGGGCTTTAGGGGGAAACACCGGGGAGCTGTTTTTT.

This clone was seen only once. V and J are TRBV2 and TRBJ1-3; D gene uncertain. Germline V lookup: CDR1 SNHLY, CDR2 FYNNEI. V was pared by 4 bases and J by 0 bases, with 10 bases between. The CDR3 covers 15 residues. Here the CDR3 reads CASSVGQLSGNTIYF. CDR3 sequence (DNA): TGTGCCAGCAGTGTTGGGCAACTCTCTGGAAACACCATATATTTT.

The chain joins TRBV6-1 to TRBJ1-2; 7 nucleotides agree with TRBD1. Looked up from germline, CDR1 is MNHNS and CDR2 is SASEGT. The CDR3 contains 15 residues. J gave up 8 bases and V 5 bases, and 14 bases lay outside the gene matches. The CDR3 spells CASSPQTGFGRGYTF. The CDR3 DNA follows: TGTGCCAGCAGTCCACAGACAGGGTTTGGTCGAGGCTACACCTTC.

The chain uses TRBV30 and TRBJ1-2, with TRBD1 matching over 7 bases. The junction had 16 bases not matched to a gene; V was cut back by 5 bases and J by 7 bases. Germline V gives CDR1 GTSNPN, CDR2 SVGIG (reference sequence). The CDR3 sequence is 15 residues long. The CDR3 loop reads CAWGQTFGTAGGYTF. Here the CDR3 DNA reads TGTGCCTGGGGTCAAACTTTCGGGACAGCTGGTGGCTACACCTTC.

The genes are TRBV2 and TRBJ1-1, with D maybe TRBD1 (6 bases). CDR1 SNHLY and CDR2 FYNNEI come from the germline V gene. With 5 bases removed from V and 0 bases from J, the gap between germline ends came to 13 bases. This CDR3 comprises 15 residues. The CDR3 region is CASSSRGSMNTEAFF. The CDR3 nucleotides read TGTGCCAGCAGTTCCAGGGGATCCATGAACACTGAAGCTTTCTTT.

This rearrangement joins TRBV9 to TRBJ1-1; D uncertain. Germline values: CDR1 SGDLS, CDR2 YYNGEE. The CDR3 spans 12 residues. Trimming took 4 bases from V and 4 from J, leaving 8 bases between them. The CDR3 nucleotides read TGTGCCAGCAGCCCGCGGAGCACTGAAGCTTTCTTT. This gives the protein CASSPRSTEAFF.

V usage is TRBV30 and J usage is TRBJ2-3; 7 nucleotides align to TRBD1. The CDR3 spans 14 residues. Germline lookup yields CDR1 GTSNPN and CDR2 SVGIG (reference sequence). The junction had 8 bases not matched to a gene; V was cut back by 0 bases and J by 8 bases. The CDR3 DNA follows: TGTGCCTGGAGTGTACAAGGGGGCAGCGGTACGCAGTATTTT. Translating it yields CAWSVQGGSGTQYF.

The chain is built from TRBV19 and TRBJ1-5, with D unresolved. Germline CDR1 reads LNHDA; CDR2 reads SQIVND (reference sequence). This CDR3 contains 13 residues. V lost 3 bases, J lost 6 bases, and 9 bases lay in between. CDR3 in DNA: TGTGCCAGTAGTATTTCCGGGGTTCAGCCCCAGCATTTT. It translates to CASSISGVQPQHF.

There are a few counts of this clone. The CDR3 reads CASSLTGTTEAFF. CDR3 DNA: TGTGCCAGCAGCTTGACAGGGACCACTGAAGCTTTCTTT. V is TRBV5-6 and J is TRBJ1-1; the D gene is possibly TRBD1 (6 bases). V was pared by 1 base and J by 4 bases, with 8 bases between. The CDR3 loop spans 13 amino acids. Germline CDR1 reads SGHDT; CDR2 reads YYEEEE.

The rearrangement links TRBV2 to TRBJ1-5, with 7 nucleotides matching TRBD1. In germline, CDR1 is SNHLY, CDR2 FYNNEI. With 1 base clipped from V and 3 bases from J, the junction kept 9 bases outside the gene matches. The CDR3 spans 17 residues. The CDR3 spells CASSEVGGTEPNQPQHF. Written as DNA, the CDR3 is TGTGCCAGCAGTGAAGTAGGTGGGACAGAACCCAATCAGCCCCAGCATTTT.

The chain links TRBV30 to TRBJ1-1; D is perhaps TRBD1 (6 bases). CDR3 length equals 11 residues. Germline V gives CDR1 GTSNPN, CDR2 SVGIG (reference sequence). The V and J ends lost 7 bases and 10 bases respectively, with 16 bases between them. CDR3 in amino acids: CASEGGERAFF. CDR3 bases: TGTGCCTCAGAGGGGGGGGAGCGAGCTTTCTTT.

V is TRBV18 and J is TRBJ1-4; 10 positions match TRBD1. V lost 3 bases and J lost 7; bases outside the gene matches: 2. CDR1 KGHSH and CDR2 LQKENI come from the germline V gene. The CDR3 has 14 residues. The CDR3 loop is CASSPGQGTEKLFF. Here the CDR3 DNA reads TGTGCCAGCTCACCGGGACAGGGGACTGAAAAACTGTTTTTT.

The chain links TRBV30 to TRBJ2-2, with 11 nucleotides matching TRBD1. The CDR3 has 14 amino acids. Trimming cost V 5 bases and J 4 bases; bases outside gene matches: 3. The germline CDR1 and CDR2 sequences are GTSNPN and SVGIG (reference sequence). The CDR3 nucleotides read TGTGCCTGGGGACAGGGGGCGGGCACCGGGGAGCTGTTTTTT. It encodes CAWGQGAGTGELFF.

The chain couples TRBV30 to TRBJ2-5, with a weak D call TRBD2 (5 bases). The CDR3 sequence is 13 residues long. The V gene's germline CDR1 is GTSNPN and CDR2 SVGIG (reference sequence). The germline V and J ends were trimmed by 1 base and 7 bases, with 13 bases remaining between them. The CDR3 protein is CAWSEPGFRTQYF. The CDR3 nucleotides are TGTGCCTGGAGTGAACCGGGGTTCAGGACCCAGTACTTC.

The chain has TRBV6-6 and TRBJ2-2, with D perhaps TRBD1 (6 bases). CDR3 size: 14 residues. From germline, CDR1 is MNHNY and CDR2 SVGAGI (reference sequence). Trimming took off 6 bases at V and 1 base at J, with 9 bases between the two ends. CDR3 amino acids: CASSRTENTGELFF. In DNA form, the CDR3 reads TGTGCCAGCAGCCGGACAGAGAACACCGGGGAGCTGTTTTTT.

In DNA, the CDR3 is TGTGCCAGCAGTCTCACCTCAGGGAAAAAAAAACTGTTTTTT. Amino acids: CASSLTSGKKKLFF. The rearrangement links TRBV27 to TRBJ1-4; D possibly corresponds to TRBD1 (5 bases). Germline CDR1 reads MNHEY; CDR2 reads SMNVEV (reference sequence). Trimming cost V 5 bases and J 9 bases, with 16 bases left between them. The CDR3 totals 14 residues.